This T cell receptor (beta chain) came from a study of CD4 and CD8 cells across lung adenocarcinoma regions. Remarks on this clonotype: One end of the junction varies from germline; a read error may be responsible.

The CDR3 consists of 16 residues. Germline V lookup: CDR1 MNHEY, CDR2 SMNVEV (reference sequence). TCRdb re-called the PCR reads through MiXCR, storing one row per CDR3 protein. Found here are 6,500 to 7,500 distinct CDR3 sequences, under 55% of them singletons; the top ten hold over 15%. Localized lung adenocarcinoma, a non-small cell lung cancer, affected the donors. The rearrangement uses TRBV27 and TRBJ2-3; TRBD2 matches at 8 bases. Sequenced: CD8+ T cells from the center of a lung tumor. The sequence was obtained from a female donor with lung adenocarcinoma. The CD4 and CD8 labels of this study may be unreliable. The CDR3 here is CASSPGRAGDKDTQYF. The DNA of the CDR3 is TGTGCCAGCAGTCCGGGACGAGCGGGGGACAAAGACACTCAGTATTTC.